This T cell receptor (beta chain) emerged from a study of T cell repertoires in cytomegalovirus infection. Comment on this clonotype: What it binds is unknown.

Each CDR3 protein is one row after TCRdb ran MiXCR on the reads. The table lists just over 450,000 distinct CDR3 sequences, approximately 42% of them singletons. The sequences come from cultured PBMCs, collected from culture after CMV antigen stimulation. The sequence came from a human donor in good health (CMV status not recorded). Some clones in this sample may be carry-over from other donors' samples.

The CDR3 is CASSPGHVEKLFF. The CDR3 nucleotides read TGTGCCAGCAGTCCCGGACATGTGGAAAAACTGTTTTTT. The chain links TRBV28 to TRBJ1-4, with a weak D call TRBD1 (5 bases). The CDR3 is 13 residues long. Germline V gene lookup returns CDR1 MDHEN and CDR2 SYDVKM. Trimming left V 5 bases short and J 8 bases short, with 12 bases between.